Below are 18 T cell receptor beta chains sequenced from a single sample in a study of blood T cell repertoires in COVID-19. Only in-frame clones appear in the TCRdb table, and some are missing; sequencing was by immunoSEQ multiplex PCR. The sample includes roughly 260,000 clones, over 75% of them seen just once. Sequencing was carried out using peripheral blood. The source of these receptors is a woman aged 45-65 years with acute or convalescent COVID-19.

V gene TRBV25-1 combines with J gene TRBJ2-7, with D possibly matching TRBD2 (6 bases). This CDR3 is 14 amino acids long. Germline assignment: CDR1 MGHDK and CDR2 SYGVNS. Trimming stripped 0 bases from V and 4 bases from J, with 10 bases between. The CDR3 sequence: CASSEYMEGYEQYF. CDR3 DNA sequence: TGTGCCAGCAGTGAATATATGGAGGGGTACGAGCAGTACTTC.

This chain uses TRBV28 with TRBJ2-3, with a tentative D call TRBD1 (5 bases). V gave up 6 bases and J gave up 6 bases, with 22 bases separating them. This CDR3 has 16 residues. Germline CDR1 reads MDHEN; CDR2 reads SYDVKM. The CDR3 coding sequence is TGTGCCAGCAGGGAGAAAAAGGGCAGGGTCTTTGATACGCAGTATTTT. This sequence encodes CASREKKGRVFDTQYF.

The chain uses TRBV5-1 and TRBJ1-2, with 9 bases lining up with TRBD1. CDR1 and CDR2 (germline): SGHRS, YFSETQ. With 2 bases clipped from V and 7 bases from J, the junction kept 6 bases outside the gene matches. This CDR3 spans 14 amino acids. Here the CDR3 reads CASSLGQGRSGYTF. The CDR3 DNA sequence: TGCGCCAGCAGCTTAGGACAGGGGAGGAGTGGCTACACCTTC.

The genes are TRBV5-1 and TRBJ1-4; 9 bases fit TRBD1. The CDR3 runs 15 residues. Germline CDR1 SGHRS, CDR2 YFSETQ. V trimming: 1 base; J trimming: 8 bases; junction bases outside the gene matches: 6. CDR3 residues: CASSLYRDREEKLFF. The CDR3 bases are TGCGCCAGCAGCTTGTACCGGGACAGGGAGGAAAAACTGTTTTTT.

In nucleotides, the CDR3 is TGTGCCAGCAGTTTGGGGGGACAGGGGGTCGTGGGCACCATATATTTT. Translating gives CASSLGGQGVVGTIYF. The chain combines TRBV28 with TRBJ1-3; 11 bases match TRBD1. This CDR3 has 16 amino acids. CDR1 and CDR2 from the germline V gene are MDHEN and SYDVKM. With V trimmed by 3 bases and J by 9 bases, 10 bases remained unmatched.

The V gene is TRBV5-1, the J gene TRBJ1-2; 7 bases align to TRBD1. CDR3 length equals 13 residues. Trimming cost V 4 bases and J 7 bases; bases outside gene matches: 7. Germline V gene lookup returns CDR1 SGHRS and CDR2 YFSETQ. The CDR3 DNA is TGCGCCAGCAGCCCCACAGGGGTGGCTGGCTACACCTTC. Encoded protein: CASSPTGVAGYTF.

The gene calls are TRBV19 and TRBJ2-2; tentatively, D is TRBD1 (6 bases). CDR3 size: 15 residues. The V gene lost 7 bases and the J gene lost 3 bases, with 15 bases spanning the gap. Germline CDR1 and CDR2: LNHDA and SQIVND (reference sequence). CDR3 region: CASMRAGADTGELFF. The CDR3 DNA is TGTGCCAGTATGAGGGCAGGGGCGGACACCGGGGAGCTGTTTTTT. Complete variable domain (other parts from reference TRBV19 and TRBJ2-2): DGGITQSPKYLFRKEGQNVTLSCEQNLNHDAMYWYRQDPGQGLRLIYYSQIVNDFQKGDIAEGYSVSREKKESFPLTVTSAQKNPTAFYLCASMRAGADTGELFFGEGSRLTVL.

The rearrangement joins TRBV3-1 (or the pseudogene TRBV3-2) to TRBJ2-6; D perhaps matches TRBD2 (5 bases). From germline, CDR1 is LGHDT and CDR2 YNNKEL (reference sequence). V gave up 6 bases and J gave up 0 bases, with 9 bases separating them. The CDR3 consists of 15 residues. CDR3 amino acids: CASSPRDSGANVLTF. As DNA, the CDR3 is TGTGCCAGCAGTCCACGGGACTCTGGGGCCAACGTCCTGACTTTC.

The rearrangement links TRBV5-5 to TRBJ1-2; D gene uncertain. Trimming left V 1 base short and J 1 base short, with 8 bases between. The CDR3 runs 14 residues. Germline assignment: CDR1 SGHKS and CDR2 YYEKEE (reference sequence). The CDR3 DNA follows: TGTGCCAGCAGCTTGACCCACAGTAACTATGGCTACACCTTC. Protein product: CASSLTHSNYGYTF.

This chain joins TRBV13 and TRBJ1-1; D unresolved. The CDR3 totals 13 residues. The V gene lost 2 bases and the J gene lost 1 base, with 5 bases spanning the gap. The V gene's germline CDR1 is PRHDT and CDR2 FYEKMQ (reference sequence). This chain's CDR3 is CASSLSGNTEAFF. CDR3 sequence (DNA): TGTGCCAGCAGCTTATCGGGGAACACTGAAGCTTTCTTT. Together with reference TRBV13 and TRBJ1-1, the CDR3 gives the full variable domain: AAGVIQSPRHLIKEKRETATLKCYPIPRHDTVYWYQQGPGQDPQFLISFYEKMQSDKGSIPDRFSAQQFSDYHSELNMSSLELGDSALYFCASSLSGNTEAFFGQGTRLTVV.

The J gene is TRBJ2-7, the V gene TRBV6-2 or TRBV6-3, with D unresolved. The CDR3 runs 14 residues. Germline-derived CDR1 and CDR2 are MNHEY and SVGEGT. Trimming pared 6 bases from V and 6 bases from J, leaving 18 bases between. The CDR3 DNA reads as TGTGCCAGCAGCCCCCCACAAATTGGAGCCGAGCAGTACTTC. Translated: CASSPPQIGAEQYF.

The chain carries TRBV7-3 and TRBJ1-2; D is ambiguous. V gave up 1 base and J gave up 3 bases, with 15 bases separating them. The CDR3 has 16 amino acids. Germline V gives CDR1 SGHTA, CDR2 FQGTGA. The CDR3 sequence is CASSLIGGEEDYGYTF. The CDR3 DNA reads as TGTGCCAGCAGCTTAATAGGCGGGGAAGAGGACTATGGCTACACCTTC.

V is TRBV28 and J is TRBJ2-7, with D unclear. The germline V gene encodes CDR1 MDHEN and CDR2 SYDVKM. CDR3 length: 15 residues. V lost 6 bases and J 2 bases, leaving 17 bases between the germline ends. CDR3 sequence reads: CASSQSPRLAYEQYF. CDR3 DNA sequence: TGTGCCAGCAGCCAAAGTCCGCGGCTAGCCTACGAGCAGTACTTC.

The V call is TRBV3-1 (or the pseudogene TRBV3-2), the J call TRBJ1-1; D is unresolved. Deletions cut 4 bases from V and 6 bases from J, with 12 bases between. The CDR3 consists of 13 residues. Germline values: CDR1 LGHDT, CDR2 YNNKEL (reference sequence). CDR3 sequence (DNA): TGTGCCAGCAGCCTCGGACTTAGGGCTGAAGCTTTCTTT. Translated: CASSLGLRAEAFF.

The chain has TRBV30 and TRBJ1-2; D perhaps matches TRBD1 (5 bases). The CDR3 has 13 residues. The germline gives CDR1 GTSNPN, CDR2 SVGIG (reference sequence). Trimming removed 3 bases from V and 7 bases from J, with 15 bases in between. CDR3 sequence (DNA): TGTGCCTGGAGACGTAATGGGGGGGGTGGCTACACCTTC. It specifies CAWRRNGGGGYTF.

To note about this clone: The identical CDR3 is also encoded by other nucleotide sequences in the sample. The V call is TRBV5-1, the J call TRBJ1-5, with TRBD1 matching over 8 bases. This CDR3 contains 14 residues. Trimming at V came to 4 bases and at J to 3 bases, leaving 3 bases not matched to a gene. Germline-derived CDR1 and CDR2 are SGHRS and YFSETQ. DNA of the CDR3: TGCGCCAGCAGCCCGGGACAGGCCAATCAGCCCCAGCATTTT. The encoded protein is CASSPGQANQPQHF.

This sequence joins TRBV5-1 and TRBJ2-1, with TRBD2 as a possible D gene (6 bases). CDR3 length: 15 residues. The germline CDR1 and CDR2 sequences are SGHRS and YFSETQ. The V end lost 1 base, the J end lost 7 bases, and 15 bases lay between the germline ends. The CDR3 loop reads CASSLIGSAGNEQFF. CDR3 nucleotide sequence: TGCGCCAGCAGCTTGATCGGGAGCGCTGGGAATGAGCAGTTCTTC.

Only one count was recorded for this clone. The V gene is TRBV4-2, the J gene TRBJ2-7; 7 bases align to TRBD2. Trimming at V came to 0 bases and at J to 0 bases, leaving 5 bases not matched to a gene. The CDR3 length is 16 residues. CDR1 and CDR2 (germline): LGHNA, YNFKEQ. CDR3 DNA: TGTGCCAGCAGCCAAGATCCCGGGGGGAGCTCCTACGAGCAGTACTTC. Translated: CASSQDPGGSSYEQYF.